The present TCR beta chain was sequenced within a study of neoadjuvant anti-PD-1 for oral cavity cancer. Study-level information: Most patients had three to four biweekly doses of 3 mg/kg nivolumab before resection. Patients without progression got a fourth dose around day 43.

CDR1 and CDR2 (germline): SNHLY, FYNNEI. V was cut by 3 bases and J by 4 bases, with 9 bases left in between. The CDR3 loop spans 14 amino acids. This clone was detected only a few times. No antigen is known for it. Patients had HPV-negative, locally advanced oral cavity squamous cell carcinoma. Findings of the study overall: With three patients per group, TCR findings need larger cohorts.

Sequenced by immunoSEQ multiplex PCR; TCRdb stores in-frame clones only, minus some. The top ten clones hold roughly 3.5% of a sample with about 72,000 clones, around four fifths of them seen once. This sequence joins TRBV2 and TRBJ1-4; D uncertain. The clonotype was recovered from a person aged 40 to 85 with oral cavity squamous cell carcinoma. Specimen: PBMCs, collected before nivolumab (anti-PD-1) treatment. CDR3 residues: CASSDPQVNEKLFF. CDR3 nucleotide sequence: TGTGCCAGCAGTGACCCGCAGGTTAATGAAAAACTGTTTTTT.